The clone carrying this TCR beta chain came up a few times. Its antigen is unknown. The sample comes from a study of identical twins. Whole-study findings and limits: Less excess twin sharing appeared in beta out-of-frame sequences. Partly confounded zero-insertion analyses could result from invariant MAIT and iNKT cells. Within twin pairs, the out-of-frame alpha sequences they shared showed excess low generation probability. For cord blood, abundant beta clonotypes had fewer insertions, unlike memory repertoires, which showed none.

Germline CDR1 is SGHRS and CDR2 is YFSETQ. V was pared by 4 bases and J by 5 bases, with 11 bases of the junction left unmatched. This CDR3 is 16 amino acids long. TCRdb recomputed calls from the 5' RACE reads with MiXCR, one row per CDR3 protein. The top ten clones hold under 3.5% of a sample with some 590,000 distinct CDR3 sequences, roughly 9.5% of them seen once. These data were also filed under a second study, of yellow fever vaccine responses in identical twins.

The source material was PBMCs. This TCR was sampled from a woman aged 18 to 35 in good health. The chain carries TRBV5-1 and TRBJ2-2, with 7 bases matching TRBD2. CDR3 loop: CASSGGLADLTGELFF. Here the CDR3 DNA reads TGCGCCAGCAGCGGCGGCCTAGCGGACTTAACCGGGGAGCTGTTTTTT.